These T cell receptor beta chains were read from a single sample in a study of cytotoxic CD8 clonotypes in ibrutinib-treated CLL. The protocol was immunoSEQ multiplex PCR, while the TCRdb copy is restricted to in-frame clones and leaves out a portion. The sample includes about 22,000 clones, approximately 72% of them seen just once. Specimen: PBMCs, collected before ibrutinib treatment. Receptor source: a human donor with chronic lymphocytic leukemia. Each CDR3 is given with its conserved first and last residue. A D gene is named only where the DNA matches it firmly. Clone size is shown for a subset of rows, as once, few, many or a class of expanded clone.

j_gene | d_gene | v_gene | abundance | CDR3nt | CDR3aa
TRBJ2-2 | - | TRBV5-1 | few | TGCGCCAGCAGCCTTACTAACACCGGGGAGCTGTTTTTT | CASSLTNTGELFF
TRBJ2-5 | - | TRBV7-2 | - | TGTGCCAGCAGCTTCACTACGGGGGTTGAGACCCAGTACTTC | CASSFTTGVETQYF
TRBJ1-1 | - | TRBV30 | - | TGTGCCTGGAGTACCCCGGTCGCTGAAGCTTTCTTT | CAWSTPVAEAFF
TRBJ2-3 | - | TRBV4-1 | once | TGCGCCAGCAGCCTAAGCACTAACGCAGATACGCAGTATTTT | CASSLSTNADTQYF
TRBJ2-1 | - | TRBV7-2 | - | TGTGCCAGCAGCGTGATGAATGAGCAGTTCTTC | CASSVMNEQFF
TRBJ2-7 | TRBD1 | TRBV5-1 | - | TGCGCCAGCAGCTTACAGGGGCCCTACTCCTACGAGCAGTACTTC | CASSLQGPYSYEQYF
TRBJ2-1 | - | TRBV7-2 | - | TGTGCCAGCAGCTTTGGAGGGGGTGAGTCCTACAATGAGCAGTTCTTC | CASSFGGGESYNEQFF
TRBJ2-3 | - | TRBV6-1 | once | TGTGCCAGCATTGCATCCGGCACAGATACGCAGTATTTT | CASIASGTDTQYF
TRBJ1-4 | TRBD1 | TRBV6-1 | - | TGTGCCAGCAGTCCCGGACAGGGTTCACTGTTTTTT | CASSPGQGSLFF
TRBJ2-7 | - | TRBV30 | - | TGTGCCTGGAGTGTAGGGCAGGCCAAGCAGTACTTC | CAWSVGQAKQYF
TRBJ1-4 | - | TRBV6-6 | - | TGTGCCAGCAGTTACGACAGTACTAATGAAAAACTGTTTTTT | CASSYDSTNEKLFF
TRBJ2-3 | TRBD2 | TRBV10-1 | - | TGCGCCAGCAAATCCCTAGCGGGAAGCACAGATACGCAGTATTTT | CASKSLAGSTDTQYF
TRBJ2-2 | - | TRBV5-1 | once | TGCGCCAGCAGCTCAACTGCCGGGACAATGAACACCGGGGAGCTGTTTTTT | CASSSTAGTMNTGELFF
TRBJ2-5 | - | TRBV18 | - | TGTGCCAGCTCACCCATGGCGGGGCAGGAGACCCAGTACTTC | CASSPMAGQETQYF
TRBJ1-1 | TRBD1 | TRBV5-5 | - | TGTGCCAGCAGCTTCGGGACAGGGGGCAAAACTGAAGCTTTCTTT | CASSFGTGGKTEAFF
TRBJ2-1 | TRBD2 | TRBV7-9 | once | TGTGCCAGCAGTCCTAGACGGGGGGAGTCGGATGAGCAGTTCTTC | CASSPRRGESDEQFF
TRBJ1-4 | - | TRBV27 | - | TGTGCCAGCAGTTTCTCCAGGAAGCTACTTAATGAAAAACTGTTTTTT | CASSFSRKLLNEKLFF
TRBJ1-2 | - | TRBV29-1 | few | TGCAGCGTTGACGGGGCCGCCGGTGGCTACACCTTC | CSVDGAAGGYTF